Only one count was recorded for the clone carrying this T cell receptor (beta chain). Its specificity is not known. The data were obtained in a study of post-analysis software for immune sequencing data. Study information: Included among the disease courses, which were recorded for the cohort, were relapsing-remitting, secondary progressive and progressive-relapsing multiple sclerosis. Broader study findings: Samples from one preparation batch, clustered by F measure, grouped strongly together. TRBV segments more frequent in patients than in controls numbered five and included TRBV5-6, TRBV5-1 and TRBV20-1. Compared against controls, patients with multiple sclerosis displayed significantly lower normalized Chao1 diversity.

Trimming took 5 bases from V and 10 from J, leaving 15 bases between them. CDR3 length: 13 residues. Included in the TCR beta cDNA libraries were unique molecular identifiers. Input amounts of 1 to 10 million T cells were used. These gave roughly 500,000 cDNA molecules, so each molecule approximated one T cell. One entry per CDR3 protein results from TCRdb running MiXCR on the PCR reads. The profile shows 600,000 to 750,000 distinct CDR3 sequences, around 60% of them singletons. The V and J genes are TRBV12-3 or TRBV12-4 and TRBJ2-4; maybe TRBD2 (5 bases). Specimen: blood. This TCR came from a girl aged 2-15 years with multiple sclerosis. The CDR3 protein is CASSPDFLKIQYF. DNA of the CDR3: TGTGCCAGCAGTCCGGACTTTTTAAAGATTCAGTACTTC.